This TCR beta chain was identified in a study of cytomegalovirus exposure and HLA in healthy donors. Study observations and caveats: Most TCR sequences were uncommon, yet certain public TCRs appeared in many donors.

Germline V gene sequence: CDR1 ENHRY, CDR2 SYGVKD. Trimming stripped 9 bases from V and 4 bases from J, with 16 bases between. The CDR3 runs to 14 residues. Vbeta (60) and Jbeta (13) primers were used in the PCR. This table comes from immunoSEQ multiplex PCR, and its TCRdb copy is limited to in-frame clones, with some not included. Of almost 200,000 clones in the sample, less than 80% were seen once. As to this clone: No antigen is known for it.

Sequenced material: PBMCs. The chain combines TRBV10-3 with TRBJ1-3; D is perhaps TRBD1 (6 bases). The sequence was collected from a woman aged 30 to 39 in good health and CMV-seropositive. CDR3 coding DNA: TGTGCCATTAGCGGGCAGGGGCCGGGAAACACCATATATTTT. Amino acid sequence: CAISGQGPGNTIYF.